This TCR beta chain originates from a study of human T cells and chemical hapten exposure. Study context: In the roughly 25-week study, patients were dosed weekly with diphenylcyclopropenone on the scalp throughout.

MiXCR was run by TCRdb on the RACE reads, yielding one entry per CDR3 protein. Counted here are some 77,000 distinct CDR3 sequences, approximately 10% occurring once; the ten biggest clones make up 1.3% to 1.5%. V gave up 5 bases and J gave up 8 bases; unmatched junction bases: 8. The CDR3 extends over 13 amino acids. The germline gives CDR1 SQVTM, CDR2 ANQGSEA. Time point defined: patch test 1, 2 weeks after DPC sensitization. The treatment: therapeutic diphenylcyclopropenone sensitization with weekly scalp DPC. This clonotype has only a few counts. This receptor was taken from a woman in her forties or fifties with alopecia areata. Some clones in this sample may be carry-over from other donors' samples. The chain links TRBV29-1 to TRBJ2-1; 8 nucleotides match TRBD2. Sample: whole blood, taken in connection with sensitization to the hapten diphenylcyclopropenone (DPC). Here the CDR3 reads CSVRAGAADEQFF. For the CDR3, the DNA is TGCAGCGTTAGAGCGGGAGCGGCGGATGAGCAGTTCTTC.